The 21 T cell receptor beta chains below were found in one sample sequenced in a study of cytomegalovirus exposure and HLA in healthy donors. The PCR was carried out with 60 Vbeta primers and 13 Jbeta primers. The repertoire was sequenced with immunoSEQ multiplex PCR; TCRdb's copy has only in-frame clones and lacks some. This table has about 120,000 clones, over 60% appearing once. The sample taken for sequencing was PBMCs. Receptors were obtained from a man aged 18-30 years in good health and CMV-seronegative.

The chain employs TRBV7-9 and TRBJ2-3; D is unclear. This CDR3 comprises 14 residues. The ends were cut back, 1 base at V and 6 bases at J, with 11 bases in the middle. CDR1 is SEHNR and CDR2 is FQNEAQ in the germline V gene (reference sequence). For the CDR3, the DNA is TGTGCCAGCAGCTTAGTTCCTAGTCGTGATACGCAGTATTTT. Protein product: CASSLVPSRDTQYF.

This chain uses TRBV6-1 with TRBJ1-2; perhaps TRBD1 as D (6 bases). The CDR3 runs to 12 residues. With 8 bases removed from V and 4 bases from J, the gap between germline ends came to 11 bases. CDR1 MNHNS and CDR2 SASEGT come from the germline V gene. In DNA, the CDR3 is TGTGCCAGCGTGGCCAGGGGCTATGGCTACACCTTC. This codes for CASVARGYGYTF.

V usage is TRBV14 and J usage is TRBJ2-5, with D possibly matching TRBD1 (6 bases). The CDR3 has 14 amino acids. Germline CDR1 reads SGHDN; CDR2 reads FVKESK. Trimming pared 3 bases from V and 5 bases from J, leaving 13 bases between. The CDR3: CASSQVPRGETQYF. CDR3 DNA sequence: TGTGCCAGCAGCCAGGTCCCCAGGGGCGAGACCCAGTACTTC.

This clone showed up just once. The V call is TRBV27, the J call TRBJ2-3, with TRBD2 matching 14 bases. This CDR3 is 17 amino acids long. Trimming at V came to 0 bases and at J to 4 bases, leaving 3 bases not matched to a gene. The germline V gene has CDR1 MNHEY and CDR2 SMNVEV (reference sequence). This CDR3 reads CASSLSGLAGAADTQYF. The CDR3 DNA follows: TGTGCCAGCAGTTTATCGGGACTAGCGGGAGCAGCAGATACGCAGTATTTT.

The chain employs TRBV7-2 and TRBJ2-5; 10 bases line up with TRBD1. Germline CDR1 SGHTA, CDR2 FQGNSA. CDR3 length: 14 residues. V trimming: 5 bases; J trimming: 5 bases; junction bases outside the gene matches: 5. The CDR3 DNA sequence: TGTGCCAGCAGCCGACAGGGGGCGAGGGAGACCCAGTACTTC. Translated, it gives CASSRQGARETQYF.

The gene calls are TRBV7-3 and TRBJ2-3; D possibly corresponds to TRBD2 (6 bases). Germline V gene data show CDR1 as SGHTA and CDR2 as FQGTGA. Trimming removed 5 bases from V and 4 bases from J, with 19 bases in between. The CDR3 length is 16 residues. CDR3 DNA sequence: TGTGCCAGCAGCCAGAGAAGGAGGGCCCAGGCAGATACGCAGTATTTT. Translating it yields CASSQRRRAQADTQYF.

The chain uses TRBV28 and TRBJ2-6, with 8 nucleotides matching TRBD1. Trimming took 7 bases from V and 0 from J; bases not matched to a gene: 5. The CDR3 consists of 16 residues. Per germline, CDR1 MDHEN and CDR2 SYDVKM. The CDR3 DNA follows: TGTGCCAGCACCCGGACAGGGAACTCTGGGGCCAACGTCCTGACTTTC. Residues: CASTRTGNSGANVLTF.

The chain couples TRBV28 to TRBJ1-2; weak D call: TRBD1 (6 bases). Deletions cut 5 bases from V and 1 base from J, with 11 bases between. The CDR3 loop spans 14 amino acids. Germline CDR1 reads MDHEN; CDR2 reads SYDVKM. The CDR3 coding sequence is TGTGCCAGCAGTCTGCGACAGGATAACTATGGCTACACCTTC. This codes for CASSLRQDNYGYTF.

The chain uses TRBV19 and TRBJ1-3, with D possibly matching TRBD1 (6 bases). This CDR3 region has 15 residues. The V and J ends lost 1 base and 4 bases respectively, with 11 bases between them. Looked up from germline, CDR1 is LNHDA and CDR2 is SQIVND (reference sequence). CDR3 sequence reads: CASSIVGTRGNTIYF. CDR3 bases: TGTGCCAGTAGTATAGTCGGGACAAGAGGAAACACCATATATTTT.

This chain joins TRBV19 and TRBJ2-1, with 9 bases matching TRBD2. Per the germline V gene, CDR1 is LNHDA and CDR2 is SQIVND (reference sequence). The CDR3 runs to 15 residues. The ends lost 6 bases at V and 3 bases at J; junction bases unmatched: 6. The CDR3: CASRLAGVLYNEQFF. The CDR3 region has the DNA TGTGCCAGTAGATTAGCGGGAGTCCTCTACAATGAGCAGTTCTTC. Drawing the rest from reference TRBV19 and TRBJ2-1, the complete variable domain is DGGITQSPKYLFRKEGQNVTLSCEQNLNHDAMYWYRQDPGQGLRLIYYSQIVNDFQKGDIAEGYSVSREKKESFPLTVTSAQKNPTAFYLCASRLAGVLYNEQFFGPGTRLTVL.

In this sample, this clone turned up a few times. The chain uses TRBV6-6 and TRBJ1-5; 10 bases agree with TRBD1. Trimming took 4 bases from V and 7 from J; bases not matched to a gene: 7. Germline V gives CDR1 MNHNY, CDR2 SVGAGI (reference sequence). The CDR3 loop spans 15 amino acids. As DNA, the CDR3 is TGTGCCAGCAGTTTAAGGACAGGGGGTAGACAGCCCCAGCATTTT. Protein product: CASSLRTGGRQPQHF.

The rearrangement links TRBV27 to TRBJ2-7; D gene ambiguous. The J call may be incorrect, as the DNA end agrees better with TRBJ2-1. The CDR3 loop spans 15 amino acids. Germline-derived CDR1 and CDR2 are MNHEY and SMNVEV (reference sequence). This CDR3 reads CASSLFVSAPLEQFF. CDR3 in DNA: TGTGCCAGCAGTTTATTTGTCTCGGCTCCGCTGGAGCAGTTCTTC.

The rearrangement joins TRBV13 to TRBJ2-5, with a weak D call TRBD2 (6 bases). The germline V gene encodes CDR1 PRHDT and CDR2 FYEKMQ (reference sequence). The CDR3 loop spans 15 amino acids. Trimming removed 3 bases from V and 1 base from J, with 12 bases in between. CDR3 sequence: CASSFTGTRQETQYF. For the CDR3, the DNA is TGTGCCAGCAGCTTTACCGGGACTCGCCAAGAGACCCAGTACTTC.

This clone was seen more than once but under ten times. The CDR3 DNA sequence: TGTGCCAGCAGCCCCGGGACAGGGGTAAAAGAGACCCAGTACTTC. Its protein is CASSPGTGVKETQYF. The chain is built from TRBV9 and TRBJ2-5, with 10 bases that match TRBD1. There are 15 residues in the CDR3. Trimming took 4 bases from V and 3 from J; bases not matched to a gene: 6. Germline V CDR1 and CDR2: SGDLS, YYNGEE.

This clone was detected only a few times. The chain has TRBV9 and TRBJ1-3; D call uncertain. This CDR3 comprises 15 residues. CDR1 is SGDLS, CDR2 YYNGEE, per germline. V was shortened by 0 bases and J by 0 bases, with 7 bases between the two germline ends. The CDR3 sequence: CASSVDGDSGNTIYF. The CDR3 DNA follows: TGTGCCAGCAGCGTAGACGGAGACTCTGGAAACACCATATATTTT.

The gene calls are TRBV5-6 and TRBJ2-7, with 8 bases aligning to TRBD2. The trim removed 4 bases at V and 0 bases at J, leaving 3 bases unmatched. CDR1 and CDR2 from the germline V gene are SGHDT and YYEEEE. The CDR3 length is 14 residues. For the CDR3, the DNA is TGTGCCAGCAGCCTACTAGCGGCCTCCTACGAGCAGTACTTC. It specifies CASSLLAASYEQYF.

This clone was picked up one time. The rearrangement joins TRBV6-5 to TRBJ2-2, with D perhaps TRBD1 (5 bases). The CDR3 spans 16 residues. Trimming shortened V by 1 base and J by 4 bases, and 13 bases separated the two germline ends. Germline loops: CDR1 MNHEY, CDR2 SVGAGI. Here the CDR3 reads CASSYYPGIPTGELFF. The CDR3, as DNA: TGTGCCAGCAGTTACTATCCAGGGATACCCACCGGGGAGCTGTTTTTT.

The CDR3 nucleotides read TGTGCCACCAGCAGAGCAGGGGAGGGTCAGCCCCAGCATTTT. It is translated as CATSRAGEGQPQHF. The chain couples TRBV15 to TRBJ1-5; weak D call: TRBD1 (6 bases). Trimming pared 1 base from V and 6 bases from J, leaving 10 bases between. This CDR3 comprises 14 residues. Germline loops: CDR1 LNHNV, CDR2 YYDKDF (reference sequence).

CDR3 amino acids: CASSKAGIRVSGEQYF. The CDR3 nucleotides are TGCGCCAGCAGCAAGGCGGGGATCCGAGTATCGGGCGAGCAGTACTTC. The chain uses TRBV5-1 and TRBJ2-7; D is possibly TRBD2 (6 bases). Germline CDR1 is SGHRS and CDR2 is YFSETQ. The germline V and J ends were trimmed by 4 bases and 6 bases, with 23 bases remaining between them. CDR3 length equals 16 residues.

The CDR3 DNA is TGCGCCAGCAGCACCAGTAAAGACAATGAGCAGTTCTTC. The encoded protein is CASSTSKDNEQFF. The rearrangement joins TRBV5-1 to TRBJ2-1; the D is unclear. CDR1 is SGHRS, CDR2 YFSETQ, per germline. This CDR3 is 13 amino acids long. Trimming removed 4 bases at V and 5 bases at J, with 10 bases between.

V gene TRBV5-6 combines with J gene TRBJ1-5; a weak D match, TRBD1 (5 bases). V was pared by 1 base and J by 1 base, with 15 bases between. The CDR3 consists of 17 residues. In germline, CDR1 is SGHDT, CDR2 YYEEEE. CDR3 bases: TGTGCCAGCAGCTTGTCAGGAATAGGGGTCAGCAATCAGCCCCAGCATTTT. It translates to CASSLSGIGVSNQPQHF.